The source of this T cell receptor beta chain is a study of T cell responses to AZD1222 COVID-19 vaccine. Points on this clone: Its antigen is not identified.

Study results and limitations: Once two AZD1222 doses were given, Spike-specific TCR breadth and depth went up.

Germline values: CDR1 SGHTA, CDR2 FQGNSA. The CDR3 runs to 13 residues. V lost 5 bases, J lost 6 bases, and 13 bases lay in between. The method was immunoSEQ multiplex PCR; TCRdb's version includes in-frame clones alone and lacks a portion of them. Among fewer than 110,000 clones listed, 90% were seen once. This rearrangement joins TRBV7-2 to TRBJ1-1, with a possible D match to TRBD1 (5 bases). The source material was peripheral blood, sampled on day 0 of AZD1222 vaccination. The TCR originated in an adult in good health. The CDR3 DNA is TGTGCCAGCAGCCTCCATCCGGGGGCTGAAGCTTTCTTT. This translates into CASSLHPGAEAFF.